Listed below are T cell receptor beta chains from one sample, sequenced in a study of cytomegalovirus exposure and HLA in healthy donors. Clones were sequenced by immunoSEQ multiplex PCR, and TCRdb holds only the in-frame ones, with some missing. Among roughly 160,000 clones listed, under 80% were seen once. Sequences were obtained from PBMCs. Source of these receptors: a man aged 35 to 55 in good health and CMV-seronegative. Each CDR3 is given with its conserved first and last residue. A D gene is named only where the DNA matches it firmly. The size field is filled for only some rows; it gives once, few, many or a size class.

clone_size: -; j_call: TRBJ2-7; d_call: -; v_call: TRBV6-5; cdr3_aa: CASSYDQERSYEQYF; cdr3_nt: TGTGCCAGCAGTTATGATCAGGAACGCTCCTACGAGCAGTACTTC
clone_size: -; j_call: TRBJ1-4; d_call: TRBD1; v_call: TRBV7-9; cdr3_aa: CASSSDRSNEKLFF; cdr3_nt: TGTGCCAGCAGCTCGGACAGGAGTAATGAAAAACTGTTTTTT
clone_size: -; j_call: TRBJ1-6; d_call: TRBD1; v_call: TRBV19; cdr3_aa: CASSGRGQGISPLHF; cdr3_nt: TGTGCCAGTAGTGGCCGCGGACAGGGGATTTCACCCCTCCACTTT
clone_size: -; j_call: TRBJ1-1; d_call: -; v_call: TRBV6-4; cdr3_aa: CASSSGGAGTEAFF; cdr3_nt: TGTGCCAGCAGTTCGGGGGGCGCGGGGACTGAAGCTTTCTTT
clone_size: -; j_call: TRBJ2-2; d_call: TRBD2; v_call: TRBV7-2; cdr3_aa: CASSPRLAGDLNTGELFF; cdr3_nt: TGTGCCAGCAGCCCTCGACTAGCGGGGGACCTAAACACCGGGGAGCTGTTTTTT
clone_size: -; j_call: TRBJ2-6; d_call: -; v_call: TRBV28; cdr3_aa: CASCGDGSGANVLTF; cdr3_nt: TGTGCCAGCTGCGGGGACGGCTCTGGGGCCAACGTCCTGACTTTC
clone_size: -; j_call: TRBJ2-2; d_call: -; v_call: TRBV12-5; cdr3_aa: CASGPLGSSGELFF; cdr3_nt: TGTGCTAGTGGCCCCTTGGGCTCTTCCGGGGAGCTGTTTTTT
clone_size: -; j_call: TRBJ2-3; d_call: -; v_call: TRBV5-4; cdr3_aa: CAWWVEDTDTQYF; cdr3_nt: TGTGCTTGGTGGGTTGAGGACACAGATACGCAGTATTTT
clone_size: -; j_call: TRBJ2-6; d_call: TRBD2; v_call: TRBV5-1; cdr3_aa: CASSLVASGVPSGANVLTF; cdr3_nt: TGCGCCAGCAGCTTGGTTGCTAGCGGGGTACCCTCTGGGGCCAACGTCCTGACTTTC
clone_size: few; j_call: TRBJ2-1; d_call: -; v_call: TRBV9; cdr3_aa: CASSAALSGHEQFF; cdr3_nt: TGTGCCAGCAGCGCCGCCCTTTCAGGGCATGAGCAGTTCTTC
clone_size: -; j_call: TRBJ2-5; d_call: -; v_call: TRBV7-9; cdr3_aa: CASSWALDQETQYF; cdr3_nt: TGTGCCAGCAGCTGGGCCCTCGACCAAGAGACCCAGTACTTC
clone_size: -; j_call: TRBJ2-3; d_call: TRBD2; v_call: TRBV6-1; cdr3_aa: CASSEFSRLRGGRADTQYF; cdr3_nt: TGTGCCAGCAGTGAATTCTCTCGTCTTCGGGGAGGGAGGGCAGATACGCAGTATTTT
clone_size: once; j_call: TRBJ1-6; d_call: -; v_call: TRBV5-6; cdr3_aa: CASSLGGSYNSPLHF; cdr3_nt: TGTGCCAGCAGCTTAGGTGGGAGTTATAATTCACCCCTCCACTTT
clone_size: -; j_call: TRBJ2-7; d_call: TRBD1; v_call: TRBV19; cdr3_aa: CASSIQGARYEQYF; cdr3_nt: TGTGCCAGTAGTATTCAGGGGGCGCGTTACGAGCAGTACTTC
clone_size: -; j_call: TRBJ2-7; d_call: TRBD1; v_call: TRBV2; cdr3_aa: CASYRDSQAYEQYF; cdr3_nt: TGTGCCAGCTACCGGGACAGCCAAGCCTACGAGCAGTACTTC
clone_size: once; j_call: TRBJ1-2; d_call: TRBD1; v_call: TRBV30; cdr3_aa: CAWSLRQGVLIVGYTF; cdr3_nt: TGTGCCTGGTCCTTAAGACAGGGGGTACTGATAGTGGGCTACACCTTC
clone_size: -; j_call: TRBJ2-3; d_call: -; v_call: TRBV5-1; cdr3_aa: CASSLGTGTTDTQYF; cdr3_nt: TGCGCCAGCAGCTTGGGTACAGGTACGACAGATACGCAGTATTTT
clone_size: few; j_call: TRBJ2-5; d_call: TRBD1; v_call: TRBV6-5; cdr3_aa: CASSPDRGRETQYF; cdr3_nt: TGTGCCAGCAGTCCAGACAGGGGGCGAGAGACCCAGTACTTC
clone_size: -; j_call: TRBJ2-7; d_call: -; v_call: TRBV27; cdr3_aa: CASSVQGFEQYF; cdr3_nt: TGTGCCAGCAGTGTTCAGGGATTCGAGCAGTACTTC
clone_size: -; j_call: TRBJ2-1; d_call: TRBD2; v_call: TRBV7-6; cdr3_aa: CASSPISGGVNNNEQFF; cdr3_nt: TGTGCCAGCAGCCCAATTAGCGGGGGGGTCAACAATAATGAGCAGTTCTTC
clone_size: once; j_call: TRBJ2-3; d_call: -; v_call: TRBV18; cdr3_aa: CASSPQGASTDTQYF; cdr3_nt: TGTGCCAGCTCACCTCAGGGTGCTAGCACAGATACGCAGTATTTT
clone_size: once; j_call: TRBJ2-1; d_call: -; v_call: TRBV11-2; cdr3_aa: CASRIRDTHNEQFF; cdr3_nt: TGTGCCAGCAGGATCCGGGACACACACAATGAGCAGTTCTTC
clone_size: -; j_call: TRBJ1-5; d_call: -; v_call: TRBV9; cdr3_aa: CASSVDWQGQPQHF; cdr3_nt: TGTGCCAGCAGCGTAGATTGGCAGGGACAGCCCCAGCATTTT
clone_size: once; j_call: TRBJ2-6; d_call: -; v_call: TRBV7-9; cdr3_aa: CASTEGVGANVLTF; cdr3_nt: TGTGCCAGCACCGAGGGGGTCGGGGCCAACGTCCTGACTTTC
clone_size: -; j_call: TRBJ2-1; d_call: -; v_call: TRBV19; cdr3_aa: CASSPSYNEQFF; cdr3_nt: TGTGCCAGTAGTCCCTCTTACAATGAGCAGTTCTTC
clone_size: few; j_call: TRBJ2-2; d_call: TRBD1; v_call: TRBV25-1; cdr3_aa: CASSDTDRTHTGELFF; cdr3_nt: TGTGCCAGCAGTGATACGGACAGGACCCACACCGGGGAGCTGTTTTTT
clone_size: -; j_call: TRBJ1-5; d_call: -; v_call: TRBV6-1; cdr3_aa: CASSERRANQPQHF; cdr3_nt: TGTGCCAGCAGTGAAAGGCGGGCGAATCAGCCCCAGCATTTT
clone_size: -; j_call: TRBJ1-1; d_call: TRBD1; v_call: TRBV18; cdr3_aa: CASSLDRALEAFF; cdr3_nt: TGTGCCAGCTCACTAGACAGGGCCCTTGAAGCTTTCTTT
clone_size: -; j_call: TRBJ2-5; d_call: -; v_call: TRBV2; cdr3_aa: CASLGHQETQYF; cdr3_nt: TGTGCCAGTTTGGGGCACCAAGAGACCCAGTACTTC
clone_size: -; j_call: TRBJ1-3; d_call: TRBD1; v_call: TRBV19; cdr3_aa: CASTPSDRSGNTIYF; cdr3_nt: TGTGCCAGTACACCCTCGGACAGGTCCGGAAACACCATATATTTT
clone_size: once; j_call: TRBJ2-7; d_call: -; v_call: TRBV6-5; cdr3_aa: CASSITSTGYEQYF; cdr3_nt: TGTGCCAGCAGCATCACCTCGACAGGTTACGAGCAGTACTTC
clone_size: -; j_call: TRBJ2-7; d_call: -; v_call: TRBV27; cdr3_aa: CASSSSYEQYF; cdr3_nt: TGTGCCAGCAGTTCGAGCTACGAGCAGTACTTC
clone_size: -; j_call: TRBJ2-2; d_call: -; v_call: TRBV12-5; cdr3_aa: CASKANQDTGELFF; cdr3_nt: TGTGCTAGTAAGGCAAATCAGGACACCGGGGAGCTGTTTTTT
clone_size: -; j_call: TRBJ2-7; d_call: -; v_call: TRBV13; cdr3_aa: CASSLTYEQYF; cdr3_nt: TGTGCCAGCAGCCTAACCTACGAGCAGTACTTC
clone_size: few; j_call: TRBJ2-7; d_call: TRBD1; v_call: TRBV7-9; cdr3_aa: CASSLDRAGTGSPEQYF; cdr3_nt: TGTGCCAGCAGCCTTGACCGGGCCGGGACAGGGAGTCCCGAGCAGTACTTC
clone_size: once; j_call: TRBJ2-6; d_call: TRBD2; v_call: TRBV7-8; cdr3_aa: CASSPRGSGGVATGANVLTF; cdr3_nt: TGTGCCAGCAGCCCCCGAGGTAGCGGGGGGGTCGCTACTGGGGCCAACGTCCTGACTTTC
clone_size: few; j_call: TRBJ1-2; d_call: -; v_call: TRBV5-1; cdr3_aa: CASRDVRGNYGYTF; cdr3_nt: TGCGCCAGCAGAGACGTTAGGGGTAACTATGGCTACACCTTC
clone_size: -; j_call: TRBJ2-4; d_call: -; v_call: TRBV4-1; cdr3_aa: CASSPPSGTMRVQYF; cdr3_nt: TGCGCCAGCAGCCCTCCAAGCGGGACAATGAGAGTTCAGTACTTC
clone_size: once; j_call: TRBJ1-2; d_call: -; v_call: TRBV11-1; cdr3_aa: CASSLPGADYGYTF; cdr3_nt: TGTGCCAGCAGCCTGCCAGGTGCTGACTATGGCTACACCTTC
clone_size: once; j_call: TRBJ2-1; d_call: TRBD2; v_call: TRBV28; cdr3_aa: CASSPPPLAGGYNEQFF; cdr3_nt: TGTGCCAGCAGCCCACCCCCACTAGCGGGGGGGTACAATGAGCAGTTCTTC
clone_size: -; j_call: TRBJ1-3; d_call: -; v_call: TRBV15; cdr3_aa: CATSRGAAGNTIYF; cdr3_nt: TGTGCCACCAGCCGCGGGGCAGCTGGAAACACCATATATTTT
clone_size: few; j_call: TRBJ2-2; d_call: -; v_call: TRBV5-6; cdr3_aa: CASSSRPGANTGELFF; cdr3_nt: TGTGCCAGCAGCTCTCGACCGGGAGCGAACACCGGGGAGCTGTTTTTT
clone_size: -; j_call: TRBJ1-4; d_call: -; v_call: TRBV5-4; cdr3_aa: CASSGGEKLFF; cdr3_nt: TGTGCCAGCAGCGGGGGCGAAAAACTGTTTTTT
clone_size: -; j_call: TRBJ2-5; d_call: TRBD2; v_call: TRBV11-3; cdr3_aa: CASSWAGEQTQYF; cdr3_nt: TGTGCCAGCAGCTGGGCGGGGGAACAGACCCAGTACTTC
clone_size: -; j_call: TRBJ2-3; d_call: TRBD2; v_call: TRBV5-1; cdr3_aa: CASSLGLASWAGDTPYF; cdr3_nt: TGCGCCAGCAGCTTGGGACTAGCGTCCTGGGCGGGAGATACGCCGTATTTT
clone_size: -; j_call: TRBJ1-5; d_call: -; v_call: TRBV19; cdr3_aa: CASNRGHSNQPQHF; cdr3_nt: TGTGCCAGTAATCGGGGACATAGCAATCAGCCCCAGCATTTT
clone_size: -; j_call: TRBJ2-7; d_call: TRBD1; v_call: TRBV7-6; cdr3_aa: CASSLQGAHEQYF; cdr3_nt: TGTGCCAGCAGCTTACAGGGGGCCCACGAGCAGTACTTC
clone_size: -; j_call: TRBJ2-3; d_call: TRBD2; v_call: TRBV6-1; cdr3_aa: CASSLAAGYTQYF; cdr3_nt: TGTGCCAGCAGTCTAGCGGCAGGCTATACGCAGTATTTT
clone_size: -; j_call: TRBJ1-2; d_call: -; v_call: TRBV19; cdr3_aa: CASNEAGYGYTF; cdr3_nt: TGTGCCAGTAACGAGGCGGGCTATGGCTACACCTTC
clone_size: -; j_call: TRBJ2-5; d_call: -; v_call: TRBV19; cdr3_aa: CASSEGGGARETQYF; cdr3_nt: TGTGCCAGTAGTGAAGGTGGGGGGGCCAGGGAGACCCAGTACTTC
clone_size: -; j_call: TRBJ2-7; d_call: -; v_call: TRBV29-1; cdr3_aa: CSVEEPGTYEQYF; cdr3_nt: TGCAGCGTTGAAGAACCAGGGACTTACGAGCAGTACTTC
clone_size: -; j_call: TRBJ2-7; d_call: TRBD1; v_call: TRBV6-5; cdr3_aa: CASNSGQVATYEQYF; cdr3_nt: TGTGCCAGCAACTCGGGACAGGTCGCCACCTACGAGCAGTACTTC
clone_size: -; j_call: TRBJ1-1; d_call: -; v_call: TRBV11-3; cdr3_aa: CASSLERAGEGAFF; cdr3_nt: TGTGCCAGCAGCTTAGAAAGGGCCGGTGAGGGAGCTTTCTTT
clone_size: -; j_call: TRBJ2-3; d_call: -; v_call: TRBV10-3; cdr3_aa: CAISMGDSSTDTQYF; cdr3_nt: TGTGCCATCAGCATGGGGGACTCTAGCACAGATACGCAGTATTTT
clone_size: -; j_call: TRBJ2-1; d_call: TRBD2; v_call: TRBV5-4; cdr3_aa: CASSPGGQRGGNEQFF; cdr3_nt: TGTGCCAGCAGCCCGGGGGGCCAGCGGGGGGGAAATGAGCAGTTCTTC
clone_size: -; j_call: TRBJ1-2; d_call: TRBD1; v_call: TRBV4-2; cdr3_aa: CASSQQGARTDGYTF; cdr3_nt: TGTGCCAGCAGCCAACAGGGGGCGCGTACGGATGGCTACACCTTC
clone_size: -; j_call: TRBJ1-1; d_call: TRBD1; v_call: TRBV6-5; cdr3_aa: CASSYTKTGVEAFF; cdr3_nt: TGTGCCAGCAGTTACACAAAGACAGGGGTGGAAGCTTTCTTT
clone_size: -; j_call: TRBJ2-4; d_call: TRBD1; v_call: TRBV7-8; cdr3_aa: CASSHGQGSNIQYF; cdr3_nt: TGTGCCAGCAGCCACGGACAGGGGTCAAACATTCAGTACTTC
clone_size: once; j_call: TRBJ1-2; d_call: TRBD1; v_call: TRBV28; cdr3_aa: CSSTGEDGYTF; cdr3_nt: TGTTCTTCAACAGGGGAAGATGGCTACACCTTC
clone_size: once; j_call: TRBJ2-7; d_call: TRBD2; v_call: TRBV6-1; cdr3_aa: CASSEVGRGWSSYEQYF; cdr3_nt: TGTGCCAGCAGTGAAGTAGGGAGGGGCTGGTCCTCCTACGAGCAGTACTTC